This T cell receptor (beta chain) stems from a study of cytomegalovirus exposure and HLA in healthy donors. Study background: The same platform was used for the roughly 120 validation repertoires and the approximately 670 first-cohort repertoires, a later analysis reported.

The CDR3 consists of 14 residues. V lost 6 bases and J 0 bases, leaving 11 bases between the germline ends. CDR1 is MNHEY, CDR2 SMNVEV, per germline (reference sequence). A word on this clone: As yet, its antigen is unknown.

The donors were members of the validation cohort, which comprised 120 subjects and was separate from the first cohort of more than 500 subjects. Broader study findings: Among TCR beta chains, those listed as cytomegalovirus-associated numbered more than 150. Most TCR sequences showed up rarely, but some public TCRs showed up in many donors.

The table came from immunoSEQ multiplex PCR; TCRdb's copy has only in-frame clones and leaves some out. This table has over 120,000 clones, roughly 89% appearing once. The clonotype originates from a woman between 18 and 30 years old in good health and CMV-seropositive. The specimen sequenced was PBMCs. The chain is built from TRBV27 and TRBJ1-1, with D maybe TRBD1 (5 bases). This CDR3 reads CASSPVGVNTEAFF. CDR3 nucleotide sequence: TGTGCCAGCAGCCCCGTAGGGGTGAACACTGAAGCTTTCTTT.